This paragraph reports one T cell receptor beta chain. This specimen comes from a study of TIL therapy for anti-PD-1-resistant metastatic lung cancer. Study details: Tumors were harvested before any PD-1/PD-L1 blockade.

V lost 5 bases and J 5 bases, leaving 11 bases between the germline ends. CDR3 length: 13 residues. Germline V lookup: CDR1 SGHTA, CDR2 FQGTGA. Sample time point: pre-treatment sample, taken before nivolumab and TIL therapy. The libraries were made with immunoSEQ v3. This table comes from immunoSEQ multiplex PCR, and its TCRdb copy is limited to in-frame clones, with some not included. The repertoire holds about 21,000 clones, with 70% to 85% as singletons. The source is a person aged 25-80 years with non-small cell lung cancer. V gene TRBV7-3 combines with J gene TRBJ2-3; D not resolved. The source material was blood, sampled at baseline. The CDR3 here is CASSPRPGDTQYF. DNA of the CDR3: TGTGCCAGCAGCCCTCGTCCGGGAGATACGCAGTATTTT.